This is a list of T cell receptor beta chains from one sample in a study of blood T cell repertoires in COVID-19. The protocol was immunoSEQ multiplex PCR, while the TCRdb copy is restricted to in-frame clones and leaves out a portion. The sample yields over 150,000 clones, around 81% seen once. Sample: peripheral blood. Receptors originate from an elderly woman with COVID-19, enrolled during active disease. Both conserved end residues are trimmed from each CDR3.

v_gene,CDR3aa
TRBV5-1,ASSLELAGGPLNEQF
TRBV29-1,SARTDANTEAF
TRBV7-8,ASSSISGGEETQY
TRBV3-1/TRBV3-2,ASGERAAGDTQY
TRBV2,ASAGWGTSSDEQF
TRBV6-4,ASRGSLGTEAF
TRBV7-9,ASSATGIYGYT
TRBV11-3,ASSFRGNTEAF
TRBV18,ASSPGQQETQY
TRBV4-1,ASSQDPGVGQPQH
TRBV6-5,ASSYGAGGGYT
TRBV7-6,ASSLGTGGEDTQY
TRBV12-3/TRBV12-4,ASSLLQGGELF
TRBV19,ASSSTGNTEAF
TRBV19,ASSRRGQGRLTVNQPQH
TRBV3-1/TRBV3-2,ASSETPGIWDNEQF
TRBV5-4,ASSRDSIYGYT
TRBV18,ASSPSPPAPGNEQY
TRBV7-6,ASSLYRDSSYEQY
TRBV28,ASSPRQGGKLF
TRBV14,ASSRPQSGGYT
TRBV7-8,ASSRTSGREQY
TRBV28,ASRDRVGEQF
TRBV18,ASSPGDTLVGIQY
TRBV6-5,ASSYSQSYNEQF
TRBV4-1,ASSQTQAAGYGYT
TRBV7-9,ASDGAAGYDTQY
TRBV5-4,ASSLIPSEQY
TRBV11-2,ASSLPGLAGARTGELF
TRBV6-6,ASSQGWGTESTDTQY
TRBV9,ASSVTDTAGGLNTDTQY
TRBV19,ASQQGSSSGELF
TRBV28,ASSLGGGDPRALH
TRBV4-1,ASSQVLAGATYEQY
TRBV29-1,SVGSIRGEKLF
TRBV9,ASSVSLAGGDTGELF
TRBV7-8,ASSAGTSPYEQY
TRBV19,ASSKDRGIFNEQF
TRBV7-3,ASSPQGGPNSPLH
TRBV21-1,ASRGDRTYEQY
TRBV4-2,ASSQDVLGGWYGYT
TRBV6-5,ATTTVDTQY
TRBV9,ASSVGWLTGELF
TRBV5-1,ASSFRGSEQF
TRBV7-2,ASSLTFGEKLF
TRBV19,ASSMARGPNQPQH
TRBV3-1/TRBV3-2,ASSQDLAAGGETQY
TRBV6-6,ASSRTGTSDEQF
TRBV19,ASMVQGAVGPQH
TRBV7-9,ASSLQGAYTEAF
TRBV5-6,ASSLGQTNQPQH
TRBV28,ASSSPSVVSGANVLT
TRBV5-1,ASSFPLAEETQY